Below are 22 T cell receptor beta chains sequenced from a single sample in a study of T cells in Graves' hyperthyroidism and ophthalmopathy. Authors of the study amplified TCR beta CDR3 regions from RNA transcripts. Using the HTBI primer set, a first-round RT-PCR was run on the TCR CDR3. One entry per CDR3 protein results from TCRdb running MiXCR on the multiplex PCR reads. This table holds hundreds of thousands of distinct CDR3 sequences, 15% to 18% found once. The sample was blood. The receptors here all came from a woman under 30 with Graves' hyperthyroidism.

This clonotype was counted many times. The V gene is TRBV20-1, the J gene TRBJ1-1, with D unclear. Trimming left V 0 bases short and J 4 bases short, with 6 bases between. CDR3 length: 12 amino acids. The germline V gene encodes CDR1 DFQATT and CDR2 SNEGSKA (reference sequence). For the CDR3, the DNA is TGCAGTGCTAGAGATGTGGGCACTGAAGCTTTCTTT. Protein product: CSARDVGTEAFF.

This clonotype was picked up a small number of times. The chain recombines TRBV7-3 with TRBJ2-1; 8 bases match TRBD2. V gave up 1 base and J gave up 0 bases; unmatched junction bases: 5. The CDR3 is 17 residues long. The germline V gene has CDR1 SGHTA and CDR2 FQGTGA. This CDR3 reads CASSLSPGGGSYNEQFF. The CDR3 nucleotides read TGTGCCAGCAGCTTAAGTCCGGGAGGGGGCTCCTACAATGAGCAGTTCTTC.

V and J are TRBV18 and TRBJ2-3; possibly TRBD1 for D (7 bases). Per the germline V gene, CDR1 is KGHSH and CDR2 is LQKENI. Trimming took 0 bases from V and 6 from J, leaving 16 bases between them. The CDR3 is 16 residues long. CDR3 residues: CASSPPGVAGGDTQYF. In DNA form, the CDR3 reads TGTGCCAGCTCACCACCGGGAGTGGCAGGGGGGGATACGCAGTATTTT.

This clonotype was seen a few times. CDR3 sequence reads: CASSPTGYNSPLHF. The CDR3 nucleotides read TGTGCCAGCTCACCGACAGGTTATAATTCACCCCTCCACTTT. The chain combines TRBV18 with TRBJ1-6, with D tentatively TRBD1 (6 bases). V was cut by 3 bases and J by 4 bases, with 7 bases left in between. Germline CDR1 reads KGHSH; CDR2 reads LQKENI. This CDR3 region has 14 residues. Drawing the rest from reference TRBV18 and TRBJ1-6, the complete variable domain is NAGVMQNPRHLVRRRGQEARLRCSPMKGHSHVYWYRQLPEEGLKFMVYLQKENIIDESGMPKERFSAEFPKEGPSILRIQQVVRGDSAAYFCASSPTGYNSPLHFGNGTRLTVT.

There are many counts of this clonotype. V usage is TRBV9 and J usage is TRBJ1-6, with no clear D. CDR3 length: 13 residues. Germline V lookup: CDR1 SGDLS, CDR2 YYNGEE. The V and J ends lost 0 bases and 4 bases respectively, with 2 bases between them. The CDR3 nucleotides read TGTGCCAGCAGCGTAGGATATAATTCACCCCTCCACTTT. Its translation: CASSVGYNSPLHF.

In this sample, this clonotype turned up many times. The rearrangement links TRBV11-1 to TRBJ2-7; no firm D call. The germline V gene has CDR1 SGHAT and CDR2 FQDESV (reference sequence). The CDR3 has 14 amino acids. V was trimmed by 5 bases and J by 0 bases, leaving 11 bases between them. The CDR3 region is CASSHRARSYEQYF. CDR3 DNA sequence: TGTGCCAGCAGCCACAGAGCTCGCTCCTACGAGCAGTACTTC.

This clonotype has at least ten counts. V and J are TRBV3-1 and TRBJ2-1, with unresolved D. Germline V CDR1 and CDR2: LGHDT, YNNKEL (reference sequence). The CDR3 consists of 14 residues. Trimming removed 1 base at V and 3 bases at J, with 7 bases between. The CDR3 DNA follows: TGTGCCAGCAGCCAAGTTCGAAACTACAATGAGCAGTTCTTC. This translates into CASSQVRNYNEQFF.

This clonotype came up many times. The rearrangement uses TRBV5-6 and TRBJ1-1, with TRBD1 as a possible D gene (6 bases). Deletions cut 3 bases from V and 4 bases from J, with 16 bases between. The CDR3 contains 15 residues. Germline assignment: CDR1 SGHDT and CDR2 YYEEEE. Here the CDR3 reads CASSSGTNGITEAFF. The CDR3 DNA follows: TGTGCCAGCAGCTCAGGGACAAACGGGATCACTGAAGCTTTCTTT. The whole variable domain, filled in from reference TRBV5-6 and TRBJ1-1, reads DAGVTQSPTHLIKTRGQQVTLRCSPKSGHDTVSWYQQALGQGPQFIFQYYEEEERQRGNFPDRFSGHQFPNYSSELNVNALLLGDSALYLCASSSGTNGITEAFFGQGTRLTVV.

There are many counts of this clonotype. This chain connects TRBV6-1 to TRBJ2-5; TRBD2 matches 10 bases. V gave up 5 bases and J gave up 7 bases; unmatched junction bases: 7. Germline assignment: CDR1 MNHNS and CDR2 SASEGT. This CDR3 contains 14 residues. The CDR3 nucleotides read TGTGCCAGCAGTTCCCTAGCGGGAGCGCGGACCCAGTACTTC. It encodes CASSSLAGARTQYF.

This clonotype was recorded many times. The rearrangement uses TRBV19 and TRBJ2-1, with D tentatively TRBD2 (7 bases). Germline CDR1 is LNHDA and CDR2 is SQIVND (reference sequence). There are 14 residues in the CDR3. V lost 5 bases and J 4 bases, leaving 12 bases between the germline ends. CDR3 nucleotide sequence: TGTGCCAGTAGTTACGGGGGGACATACAATGAGCAGTTCTTC. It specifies CASSYGGTYNEQFF.

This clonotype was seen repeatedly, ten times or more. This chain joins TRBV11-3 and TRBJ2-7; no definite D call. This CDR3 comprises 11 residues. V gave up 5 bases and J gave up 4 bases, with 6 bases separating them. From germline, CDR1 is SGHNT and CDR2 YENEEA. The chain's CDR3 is CASSQKYEQYF. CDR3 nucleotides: TGTGCCAGCAGCCAGAAATACGAGCAGTACTTC.

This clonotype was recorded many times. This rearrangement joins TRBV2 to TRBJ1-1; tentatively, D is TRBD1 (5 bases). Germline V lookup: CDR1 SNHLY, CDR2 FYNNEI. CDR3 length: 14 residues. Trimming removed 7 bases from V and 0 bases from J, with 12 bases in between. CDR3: CASTWGDLNTEAFF. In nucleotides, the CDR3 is TGTGCCAGCACTTGGGGCGACTTGAACACTGAAGCTTTCTTT. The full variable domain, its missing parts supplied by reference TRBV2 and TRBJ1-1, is EPEVTQTPSHQVTQMGQEVILRCVPISNHLYFYWYRQILGQKVEFLVSFYNNEISEKSEIFDDQFSVERPDGSNFTLKIRSTKLEDSAMYFCASTWGDLNTEAFFGQGTRLTVV.

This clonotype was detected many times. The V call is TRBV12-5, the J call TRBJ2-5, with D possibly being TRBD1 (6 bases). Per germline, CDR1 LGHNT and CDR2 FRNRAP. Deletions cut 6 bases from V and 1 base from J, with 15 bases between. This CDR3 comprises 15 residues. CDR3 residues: CASGLTGQIQETQYF. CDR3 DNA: TGTGCTAGTGGCCTCACCGGACAGATCCAAGAGACCCAGTACTTC.

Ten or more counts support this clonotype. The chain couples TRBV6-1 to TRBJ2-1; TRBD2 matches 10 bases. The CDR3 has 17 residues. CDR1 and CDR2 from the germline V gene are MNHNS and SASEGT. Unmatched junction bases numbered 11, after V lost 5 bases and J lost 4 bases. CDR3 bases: TGTGCCAGCAGTACTCCTCAAGGACTAGCGGTGTACAATGAGCAGTTCTTC. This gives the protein CASSTPQGLAVYNEQFF.

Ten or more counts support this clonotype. The CDR3 DNA reads TGTGCCTGCACGGGCAGGCGCTACAATGAGCAGTTCTTC. It specifies CACTGRRYNEQFF. The chain carries TRBV30 and TRBJ2-1; D is undetermined. The CDR3 consists of 13 residues. The germline gives CDR1 GTSNPN, CDR2 SVGIG (reference sequence). Deletions cut 6 bases from V and 3 bases from J, with 12 bases between.

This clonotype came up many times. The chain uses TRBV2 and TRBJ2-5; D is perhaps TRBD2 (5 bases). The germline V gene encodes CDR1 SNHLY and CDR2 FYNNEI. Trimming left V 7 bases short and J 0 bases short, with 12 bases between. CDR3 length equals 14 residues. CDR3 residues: CASNQRRYQETQYF. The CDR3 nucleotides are TGTGCCAGCAACCAGCGGAGGTACCAAGAGACCCAGTACTTC.

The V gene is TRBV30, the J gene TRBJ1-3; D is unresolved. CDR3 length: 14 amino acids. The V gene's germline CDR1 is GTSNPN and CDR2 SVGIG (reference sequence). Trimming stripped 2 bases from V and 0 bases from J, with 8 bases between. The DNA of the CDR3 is TGTGCCTGGAGTAGGTTAATCTCTGGAAACACCATATATTTT. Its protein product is CAWSRLISGNTIYF.

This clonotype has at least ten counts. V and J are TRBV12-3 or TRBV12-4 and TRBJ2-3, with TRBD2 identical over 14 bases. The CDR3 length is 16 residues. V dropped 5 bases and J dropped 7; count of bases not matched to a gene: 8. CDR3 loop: CASSAGTSGRGHTQYF. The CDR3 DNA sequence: TGTGCCAGCAGTGCAGGGACTAGCGGGAGAGGACATACGCAGTATTTT.

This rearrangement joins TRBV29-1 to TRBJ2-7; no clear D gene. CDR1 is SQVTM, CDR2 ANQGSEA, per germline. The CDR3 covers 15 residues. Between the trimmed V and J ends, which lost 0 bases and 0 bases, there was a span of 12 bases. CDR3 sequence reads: CSVEDRRSSSYEQYF. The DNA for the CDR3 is TGCAGCGTTGAAGATCGTCGCAGCAGCTCCTACGAGCAGTACTTC.

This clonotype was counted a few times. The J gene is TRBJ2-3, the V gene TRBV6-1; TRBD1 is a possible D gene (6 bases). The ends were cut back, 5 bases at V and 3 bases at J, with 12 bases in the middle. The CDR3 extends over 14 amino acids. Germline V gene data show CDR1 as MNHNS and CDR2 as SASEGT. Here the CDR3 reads CASSSQGLTDTQYF. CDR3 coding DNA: TGTGCCAGCAGTTCCCAGGGGCTAACAGATACGCAGTATTTT.

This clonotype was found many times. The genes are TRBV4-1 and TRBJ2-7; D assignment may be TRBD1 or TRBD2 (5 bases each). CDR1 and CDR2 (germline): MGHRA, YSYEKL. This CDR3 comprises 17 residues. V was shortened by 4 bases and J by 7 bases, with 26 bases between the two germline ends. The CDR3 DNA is TGCGCCAGCAGCCTCACCTGGGGCAGGGTGGGGGAGTGGGAGCAGTACTTC. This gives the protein CASSLTWGRVGEWEQYF.

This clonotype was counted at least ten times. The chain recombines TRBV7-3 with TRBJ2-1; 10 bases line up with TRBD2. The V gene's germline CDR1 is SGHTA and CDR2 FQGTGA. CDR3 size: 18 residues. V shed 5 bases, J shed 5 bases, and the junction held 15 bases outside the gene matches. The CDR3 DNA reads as TGTGCCAGCAGCAACATTCGGGGGCTAGCGGGAGCGGACAATGAGCAGTTCTTC. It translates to CASSNIRGLAGADNEQFF. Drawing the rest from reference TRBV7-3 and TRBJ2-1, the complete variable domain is GAGVSQTPSNKVTEKGKYVELRCDPISGHTALYWYRQSLGQGPEFLIYFQGTGAADDSGLPNDRFFAVRPEGSVSTLKIQRTERGDSAVYLCASSNIRGLAGADNEQFFGPGTRLTVL.